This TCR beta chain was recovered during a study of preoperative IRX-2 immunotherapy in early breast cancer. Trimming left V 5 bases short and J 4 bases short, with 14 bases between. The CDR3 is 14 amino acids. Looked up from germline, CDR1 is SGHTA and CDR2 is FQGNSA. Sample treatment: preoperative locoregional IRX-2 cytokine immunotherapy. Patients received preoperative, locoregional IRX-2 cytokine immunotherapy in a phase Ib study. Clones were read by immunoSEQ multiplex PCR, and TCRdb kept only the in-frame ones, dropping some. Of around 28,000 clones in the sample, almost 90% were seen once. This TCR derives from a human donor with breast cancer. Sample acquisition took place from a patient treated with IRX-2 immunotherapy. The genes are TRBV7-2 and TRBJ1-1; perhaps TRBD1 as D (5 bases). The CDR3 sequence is CASSMQGLGTEAFF. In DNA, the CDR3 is TGTGCCAGCAGCATGCAGGGATTGGGCACTGAAGCTTTCTTT.